The 28 T cell receptor beta chains reported below all come from one sample, sequenced in a study of T-cell memory formation after mild COVID-19. TCRdb called the 5' RACE reads again in MiXCR, with one record for every CDR3 protein. The table shows fewer than 110,000 distinct CDR3 sequences, with about an eighth occurring only once. Material: PBMCs or a T cell subset sorted from them (not recorded which). Receptors were obtained from a man younger than 30 who had mild COVID-19 (a few samples of this study predate the infection). Cell type and time point are not known.

The V call is TRBV4-3, the J call TRBJ2-5; D might be TRBD1 or TRBD2, each matching 7 bases. This CDR3 comprises 17 residues. The germline CDR1 and CDR2 sequences are LGHNA and YSLEER. Trimming stripped 0 bases from V and 2 bases from J, with 16 bases between. The CDR3 DNA follows: TGCGCCAGCAGCCAAGAGGCCAGGGGGGACTATCAAGAGACCCAGTACTTC. It translates to CASSQEARGDYQETQYF.

The chain has TRBV29-1 and TRBJ2-3; D uncertain. This CDR3 has 14 residues. V was shortened by 4 bases and J by 1 base, with 12 bases between the two germline ends. Germline V gene data show CDR1 as SQVTM and CDR2 as ANQGSEA. The CDR3 sequence: CSVGLRTRTDTQYF. CDR3 nucleotides: TGCAGCGTTGGTCTGCGTACCCGCACAGATACGCAGTATTTT.

There are a few counts of this clonotype. The rearrangement links TRBV4-3 to TRBJ1-1; no reliable D call. V gave up 0 bases and J gave up 2 bases, with 16 bases separating them. This CDR3 has 17 residues. Germline CDR1 and CDR2: LGHNA and YSLEER. The CDR3 here is CASSQDFGQSFNTEAFF. The CDR3 bases are TGCGCCAGCAGCCAAGATTTCGGGCAGTCTTTTAACACTGAAGCTTTCTTT.

The rearrangement joins TRBV5-1 to TRBJ1-5; D remains ambiguous. The CDR3 totals 13 residues. V was clipped by 7 bases and J by 0 bases, with 8 bases between them. CDR1 is SGHRS, CDR2 YFSETQ, per germline. In nucleotides, the CDR3 is TGCGCCAGCTCAACTTATAGCAATCAGCCCCAGCATTTT. It encodes CASSTYSNQPQHF.

Only a few counts were recorded for this clonotype. V gene TRBV7-9 combines with J gene TRBJ2-5; D is undetermined. The CDR3 is 14 residues long. With 4 bases removed from V and 2 bases from J, the gap between germline ends came to 11 bases. Per the germline V gene, CDR1 is SEHNR and CDR2 is FQNEAQ (reference sequence). The CDR3 spells CASSSSDGQETQYF. CDR3 coding DNA: TGTGCCAGCAGCTCGAGTGATGGGCAAGAGACCCAGTACTTC.

This clonotype was counted at least ten times. The genes are TRBV28 and TRBJ2-3, with 7 bases that match TRBD2. The germline V gene has CDR1 MDHEN and CDR2 SYDVKM. The J segment lost 3 bases and the V segment lost 6 bases, leaving 6 bases of the junction unmatched. The CDR3 is 14 residues long. CDR3 sequence reads: CASSFLGGTDTQYF. CDR3 DNA sequence: TGTGCCAGCAGCTTCCTCGGGGGGACAGATACGCAGTATTTT. Together with reference TRBV28 and TRBJ2-3, the CDR3 gives the full variable domain: DVKVTQSSRYLVKRTGEKVFLECVQDMDHENMFWYRQDPGLGLRLIYFSYDVKMKEKGDIPEGYSVSREKKERFSLILESASTNQTSMYLCASSFLGGTDTQYFGPGTRLTVL.

The V gene is TRBV19, the J gene TRBJ1-1; D call uncertain. V dropped 0 bases and J dropped 5 bases, with 10 bases sitting between them. Germline CDR1 LNHDA, CDR2 SQIVND (reference sequence). This CDR3 is built from 14 residues. CDR3 protein: CASSIDLTGTEAFF. The CDR3 region has the DNA TGTGCCAGTAGTATAGATCTCACGGGTACTGAAGCTTTCTTT.

This clonotype was observed a handful of times. The chain is built from TRBV7-8 and TRBJ2-7; 9 bases are shared with TRBD1. This CDR3 comprises 15 residues. J gave up 2 bases and V 4 bases, and 6 bases lay outside the gene matches. Per the germline V gene, CDR1 is SGHVS and CDR2 is FQNEAQ. Here the CDR3 DNA reads TGTGCCAGCAGCTCTGGGACAGGGCTGGCCTACGAGCAGTACTTC. Encoded protein: CASSSGTGLAYEQYF.

The genes are TRBV2 and TRBJ1-6; D uncertain. The CDR3 has 13 amino acids. The V gene lost 5 bases and the J gene lost 10 bases, with 12 bases spanning the gap. The germline gives CDR1 SNHLY, CDR2 FYNNEI. CDR3 sequence reads: CASSWELSSPLHF. As DNA, the CDR3 is TGTGCCAGCAGTTGGGAGTTGAGCTCACCCCTCCACTTT.

The chain is built from TRBV20-1 and TRBJ2-7, with D possibly called TRBD1 or TRBD2 (7 bases each). Germline V gene data show CDR1 as DFQATT and CDR2 as SNEGSKA (reference sequence). V dropped 6 bases and J dropped 2 bases, with 20 bases sitting between them. The CDR3 is 15 amino acids. The CDR3 DNA follows: TGCAGTGCCAGCGGGGTCAGGGGGTTAACCTACGAGCAGTACTTC. Its protein is CSASGVRGLTYEQYF.

This clonotype has only a few counts. The V gene is TRBV7-9, the J gene TRBJ1-2; D might be TRBD1 (5 bases). Germline-derived CDR1 and CDR2 are SEHNR and FQNEAQ (reference sequence). The CDR3 has 15 residues. The germline V and J ends were trimmed by 8 bases and 6 bases, with 22 bases remaining between them. CDR3 nucleotide sequence: TGTGCCAGCGTAGGAACGGGGGGAGCAGTAAATGGCTACACCTTC. Translation gives CASVGTGGAVNGYTF.

This clonotype was counted many times. V is TRBV7-8 and J is TRBJ1-2, with TRBD1 identical over 9 bases. Germline values: CDR1 SGHVS, CDR2 FQNEAQ. V lost 7 bases and J lost 6; bases outside the gene matches: 12. The CDR3 runs 15 residues. Here the CDR3 DNA reads TGTGCCAGCACGCCACTTCGGACAGGGGTTAATGGCTACACCTTC. As protein: CASTPLRTGVNGYTF.

In the case of this clonotype: Relative to the germline gene, one junction end is altered; a read error may explain this. This chain joins TRBV6-6 and TRBJ1-5; TRBD1 might be the D (5 bases). Germline V lookup: CDR1 MNHNY, CDR2 SVGAGI (reference sequence). This CDR3 region has 15 residues. Here the CDR3 reads CASSNSAGRYQPQHF. In DNA form, the CDR3 reads TGTGCCAGCAGTAACTCAGCAGGGAGGTATCAGCCCCAGCATTTT.

The rearrangement joins TRBV6-5 to TRBJ2-3, with 8 bases aligning to TRBD2. The CDR3 contains 19 residues. Germline trimming cut 3 bases from V and 3 bases from J; bases unmatched to any gene: 17. Germline V gene sequence: CDR1 MNHEY, CDR2 SVGAGI. The CDR3 DNA reads as TGTGCCAGCAGTTATAATCCGAGCGGGGGATCCCTCACGACAGATACGCAGTATTTT. The encoded protein is CASSYNPSGGSLTTDTQYF.

The table lists this clonotype with a few counts. The V gene is TRBV25-1, the J gene TRBJ2-1; D is unresolved. Germline lookup yields CDR1 MGHDK and CDR2 SYGVNS. CDR3 size: 13 residues. Between the trimmed V and J ends, which lost 2 bases and 9 bases, there was a span of 11 bases. As DNA, the CDR3 is TGTGCCAGCAGTGAACCCACTGTGGCTGAGCAGTTCTTC. This codes for CASSEPTVAEQFF.

V usage is TRBV19 and J usage is TRBJ2-7; D tentatively fits TRBD1 or TRBD2 (5 bases each). The germline V gene encodes CDR1 LNHDA and CDR2 SQIVND (reference sequence). With 1 base removed from V and 2 bases from J, the gap between germline ends came to 12 bases. The CDR3 totals 15 residues. CDR3 nucleotide sequence: TGTGCCAGTAGTATAGGTGGGGGTTTAACCTACGAGCAGTACTTC. As protein: CASSIGGGLTYEQYF.

The chain has TRBV20-1 and TRBJ1-2, with a weak D call TRBD1 (5 bases). From germline, CDR1 is DFQATT and CDR2 SNEGSKA (reference sequence). Trimming cost V 2 bases and J 7 bases, with 17 bases left between them. CDR3 length: 14 residues. CDR3 sequence: CSARSAGTAGGYTF. In DNA, the CDR3 is TGCAGTGCTAGATCCGCCGGGACTGCGGGTGGCTACACCTTC.

This clonotype was detected only a few times. This chain uses TRBV2 with TRBJ2-1; 10 bases map to TRBD1. This CDR3 contains 15 residues. J gave up 8 bases and V 2 bases, and 6 bases lay outside the gene matches. Per germline, CDR1 SNHLY and CDR2 FYNNEI. CDR3 DNA: TGTGCCAGCAGTGAACCGGGGGACAGGGGATATGAGCAGTTCTTC. Translating it yields CASSEPGDRGYEQFF.

The chain joins TRBV5-1 to TRBJ2-5; unclear D gene. Deletions cut 2 bases from V and 2 bases from J, with 7 bases between. The CDR3 consists of 13 residues. Germline V CDR1 and CDR2: SGHRS, YFSETQ. CDR3 amino acids: CASSFTRQETQYF. Here the CDR3 DNA reads TGCGCCAGCAGCTTTACAAGACAAGAGACCCAGTACTTC.

This clonotype occurred many times. The gene calls are TRBV29-1 and TRBJ1-3; 10 bases fit TRBD1. This CDR3 contains 15 residues. CDR1 and CDR2 from the germline V gene are SQVTM and ANQGSEA. Losses at the gene ends were 6 bases for V and 5 bases for J; bases not matched to a gene: 10. The CDR3 nucleotides read TGCAGCGTCTCCCGGACAGGGGGTGGAAGAAACACCATATATTTT. Its protein product is CSVSRTGGGRNTIYF.

The rearrangement links TRBV4-1 to TRBJ1-4; D is ambiguous. Trimming cost V 0 bases and J 0 bases, with 5 bases left between them. The germline V gene encodes CDR1 MGHRA and CDR2 YSYEKL. This CDR3 has 15 residues. For the CDR3, the DNA is TGCGCCAGCAGCCAAGAAGGGACAACTAATGAAAAACTGTTTTTT. As protein: CASSQEGTTNEKLFF.

The chain has TRBV2 and TRBJ1-4; no clear D. Trimming cost V 11 bases and J 4 bases, with 11 bases left between them. Germline V CDR1 and CDR2: SNHLY, FYNNEI. The CDR3 is 12 amino acids. The CDR3 sequence: CAGDIGNEKLFF. CDR3 sequence (DNA): TGTGCCGGCGACATTGGTAATGAAAAACTGTTTTTT.

The J gene is TRBJ2-1, the V gene TRBV7-9; perhaps TRBD1 as D (5 bases). This CDR3 has 13 amino acids. Germline assignment: CDR1 SEHNR and CDR2 FQNEAQ (reference sequence). Deletions cut 6 bases from V and 5 bases from J, with 11 bases between. The CDR3 DNA reads as TGTGCCAGCAGACCCTCGACAGACAATGAGCAGTTCTTC. Residues: CASRPSTDNEQFF.

V and J are TRBV12-3 or TRBV12-4 and TRBJ2-5; D uncertain. The CDR3 has 13 residues. V lost 1 base and J 8 bases, leaving 11 bases between the germline ends. The CDR3 DNA is TGTGCCAGCAGTTTAGAGAGCCAAGGTACCCAGTACTTC. It is translated as CASSLESQGTQYF.

This clonotype showed up just a few times. The CDR3 spells CASSETNQYEQYF. CDR3 coding DNA: TGTGCCAGCAGTGAGACAAACCAATACGAGCAGTACTTC. The chain uses TRBV2 and TRBJ2-7; no clear D gene. Germline CDR1 reads SNHLY; CDR2 reads FYNNEI. There are 13 residues in the CDR3. V was clipped by 3 bases and J by 4 bases, with 10 bases between them.

The chain recombines TRBV1 with TRBJ2-7; the table names TRBD1, a call not compared with the DNA. TRBV1 is a recognized pseudogene. The CDR3 is 14 residues long. CDR3 DNA: TGCACCAGCAGCCTGGGACACCTGTCCTACGAGCAGTACTTC. It translates to CTSSLGHLSYEQYF.

The V gene is TRBV13, the J gene TRBJ2-7, with D hard to call. V was shortened by 0 bases and J by 3 bases, with 6 bases between the two germline ends. The CDR3 runs 13 residues. Germline V gene data show CDR1 as PRHDT and CDR2 as FYEKMQ (reference sequence). The CDR3 protein is CASSLGVIYEQYV. DNA for the CDR3: TGTGCCAGCAGCTTAGGCGTGATCTACGAGCAGTACGTC.

The chain recombines TRBV4-1 with TRBJ2-7, with D possibly called TRBD1 or TRBD2 (5 bases each). CDR1 MGHRA and CDR2 YSYEKL come from the germline V gene. Trimming shortened V by 2 bases and J by 3 bases, and 8 bases separated the two germline ends. CDR3 length: 13 amino acids. CDR3: CASSQQGRYEQYF. CDR3 in DNA: TGCGCCAGCAGCCAACAGGGACGCTACGAGCAGTACTTC.